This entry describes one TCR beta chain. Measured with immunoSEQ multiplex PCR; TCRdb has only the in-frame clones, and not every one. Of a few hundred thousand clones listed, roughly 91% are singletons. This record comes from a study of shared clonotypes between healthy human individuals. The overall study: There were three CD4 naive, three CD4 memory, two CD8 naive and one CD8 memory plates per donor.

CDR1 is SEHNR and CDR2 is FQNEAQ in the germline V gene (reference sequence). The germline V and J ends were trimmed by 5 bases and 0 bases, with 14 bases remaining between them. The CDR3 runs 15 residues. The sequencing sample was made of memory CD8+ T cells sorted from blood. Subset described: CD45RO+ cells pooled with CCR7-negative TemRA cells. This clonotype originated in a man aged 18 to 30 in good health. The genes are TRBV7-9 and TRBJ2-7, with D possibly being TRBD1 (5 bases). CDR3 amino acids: CASSPHPDSSYEQYF. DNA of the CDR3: TGTGCCAGCAGCCCCCACCCAGACAGCTCCTACGAGCAGTACTTC.